This TCR beta chain appears in the sequencing data of a study of CD8 T cells in Susac syndrome. The trim removed 7 bases at V and 8 bases at J, leaving 8 bases unmatched. Germline lookup yields CDR1 SGHTA and CDR2 FQGNSA. This CDR3 is 15 amino acids long. Reverse transcription used roughly 0.45 to 1 ug RNA and random hexamers. Multiplex PCR with immunoSEQ amplified the TCR beta CDR3 across 54 Vbeta and 13 Jbeta. TCRdb re-called the immunoSEQ multiplex PCR reads with MiXCR, one entry per CDR3 protein. The repertoire holds some 300,000 distinct CDR3 sequences, with about 91% as singletons. The CD8+ and CD4+ T cells were negatively isolated, with the TEMRA cells enriched by FACS.

The origin of this receptor is a human donor with multiple sclerosis. The gene calls are TRBV7-2 and TRBJ2-1, with TRBD2 identical over 13 bases. Sequencing used CD8+ T cells from PBMCs. In DNA, the CDR3 is TGTGCCAGCAACCAACTAGCGGGGGGGCCCTATGAGCAGTTCTTC. As protein: CASNQLAGGPYEQFF.